This T cell receptor (beta chain) was sequenced for a study of identical twins. This clonotype was observed a handful of times. Template switching added a universal primer site; cDNA carried unique molecular identifiers. From the 5' RACE reads, TCRdb called clonotypes with MiXCR, one entry per CDR3 protein. The data show about 470,000 distinct CDR3 sequences, about 24% seen once. These records were also assigned to another study, of T cells expressing NK-cell markers. Per that paper: The study found these clonotypes also leading the CD3+CD56-NKG2C+ fraction in a handful of donors.

This sequence was found in a woman aged 18-29 years in good health. Sequencing was carried out using CD4+ T cells sorted from blood.

CDR3 amino acids: CASIPGQGGTEAFF. For the CDR3, the DNA is TGTGCCAGCATTCCGGGACAGGGAGGCACTGAAGCTTTCTTT. The chain combines TRBV6-1 with TRBJ1-1; TRBD1 aligns across 9 bases. Looked up from germline, CDR1 is MNHNS and CDR2 is SASEGT. CDR3 length equals 14 residues. V shed 7 bases, J shed 4 bases, and the junction held 7 bases outside the gene matches.